These 29 T cell receptor beta chains share one sample of origin, sequenced in a study of CD8 T cells in Susac syndrome. Random hexamers served to reverse transcribe roughly 0.45 to 1 ug RNA. TCRdb reprocessed the immunoSEQ multiplex PCR reads with MiXCR, giving one entry per CDR3 protein. The data contain some 200,000 distinct CDR3 sequences, about 95% of them singletons. Material for sequencing was CD8+ T cells from PBMCs. The receptors were gathered from a human donor with Susac syndrome.

J is TRBJ2-1 and V is TRBV27; possible D gene TRBD1, 5 bases. The germline V and J ends were trimmed by 5 bases and 2 bases, with 13 bases remaining between them. The CDR3 extends over 15 amino acids. CDR1 is MNHEY and CDR2 is SMNVEV in the germline V gene (reference sequence). CDR3 nucleotide sequence: TGTGCCAGCAGTCTACAGGCGCGGCCCTACAATGAGCAGTTCTTC. The encoded protein is CASSLQARPYNEQFF.

The chain is built from TRBV5-6 and TRBJ2-7; D is unclear. The V end lost 0 bases, the J end lost 1 base, and 8 bases lay between the germline ends. CDR3 size: 14 residues. The V gene's germline CDR1 is SGHDT and CDR2 YYEEEE. In DNA, the CDR3 is TGTGCCAGCAGCTTGGGTGTGGAATCCTACGAGCAGTACTTC. Protein sequence: CASSLGVESYEQYF.

The chain joins TRBV25-1 to TRBJ2-7; 7 bases line up with TRBD2. Germline values: CDR1 MGHDK, CDR2 SYGVNS. J gave up 5 bases and V 9 bases, and 10 bases lay outside the gene matches. This CDR3 region has 13 residues. The CDR3 coding sequence is TGTGCCAGTACTCCGGGGGGAACAAACGAGCAGTACTTC. Residues: CASTPGGTNEQYF.

The chain links TRBV5-6 to TRBJ2-5; the D is unclear. Trimming removed 2 bases from V and 3 bases from J, with 8 bases in between. The CDR3 is 13 residues long. CDR1 SGHDT and CDR2 YYEEEE come from the germline V gene. CDR3 bases: TGTGCCAGCAGCTTATACCATGAAGAGACCCAGTACTTC. This codes for CASSLYHEETQYF.

CDR3 DNA: TGTGCCAGCAGGTCTACCGGGACTAGCACAGATACGCAGTATTTT. It encodes CASRSTGTSTDTQYF. The gene calls are TRBV12-3 or TRBV12-4 and TRBJ2-3; D possibly corresponds to TRBD2 (6 bases). The CDR3 sequence is 15 residues long. The V end was cut by 6 bases, the J end by 0 bases, with 13 bases between.

The chain is built from TRBV27 and TRBJ2-6; tentatively, D is TRBD1 or TRBD2 (5 bases each). The length of the CDR3 is 18 residues. V was pared by 1 base and J by 2 bases, with 15 bases between. From germline, CDR1 is MNHEY and CDR2 SMNVEV (reference sequence). CDR3 sequence (DNA): TGTGCCAGCAGTTTATTGAGGGTTGGGGGTGCTGGGGCCAACGTCCTGACTTTC. This sequence encodes CASSLLRVGGAGANVLTF.

The chain combines TRBV2 with TRBJ2-5; tentatively, D is TRBD2 (5 bases). V lost 5 bases and J 5 bases, leaving 12 bases between the germline ends. The germline V gene encodes CDR1 SNHLY and CDR2 FYNNEI. CDR3 length equals 13 residues. The CDR3 nucleotides read TGTGCCAGCAGTCCGGGGTTTGGGGAGACCCAGTACTTC. Its protein is CASSPGFGETQYF.

This clonotype has only one observation. The gene calls are TRBV3-1 and TRBJ2-1; maybe TRBD1 (5 bases). The CDR3 consists of 19 residues. V lost 3 bases, J lost 2 bases, and 23 bases lay in between. Germline V CDR1 and CDR2: LGHDT, YNNKEL (reference sequence). CDR3: CASSHGSGAHGGPYNEQFF. As DNA, the CDR3 is TGTGCCAGCAGCCACGGGTCTGGGGCCCACGGCGGCCCCTACAATGAGCAGTTCTTC.

This clonotype showed up just once. The chain employs TRBV27 and TRBJ1-1; D remains ambiguous. This CDR3 is built from 13 residues. CDR1 MNHEY and CDR2 SMNVEV come from the germline V gene (reference sequence). V gave up 4 bases and J gave up 8 bases, with 14 bases separating them. CDR3 DNA: TGTGCCAGCAGTTCACTCTGGAGGCAGGAAGCTTTCTTT. Its translation: CASSSLWRQEAFF.

The CDR3 is CASSSLSGVAPDTQYF. The CDR3 coding sequence is TGTGCCAGCAGCTCCTTGTCGGGAGTCGCCCCAGATACGCAGTATTTT. The J gene is TRBJ2-3, the V gene TRBV7-6, with D maybe TRBD2 (6 bases). This CDR3 is 16 amino acids long. Trimming shortened V by 4 bases and J by 4 bases, and 18 bases separated the two germline ends. From germline, CDR1 is SGHVS and CDR2 FNYEAQ.

The chain carries TRBV6-5 and TRBJ2-5, with a tentative D call TRBD2 (5 bases). Germline loops: CDR1 MNHEY, CDR2 SVGAGI. V was pared by 3 bases and J by 4 bases, with 9 bases between. The CDR3 runs to 13 residues. CDR3 region: CASSYTEAETQYF. CDR3 in DNA: TGTGCCAGCAGTTATACGGAGGCAGAGACCCAGTACTTC.

The V call is TRBV12-3 or TRBV12-4, the J call TRBJ2-3; no definite D call. There are 13 residues in the CDR3. The V and J ends lost 5 bases and 3 bases respectively, with 9 bases between them. The CDR3 reads CASSASITDTQYF. The DNA of the CDR3 is TGTGCCAGCAGTGCCTCAATAACAGATACGCAGTATTTT.

The chain recombines TRBV25-1 with TRBJ2-5; 7 bases agree with TRBD1. CDR1 MGHDK and CDR2 SYGVNS come from the germline V gene. V lost 6 bases and J lost 5; bases outside the gene matches: 12. The CDR3 totals 15 residues. CDR3: CASSRDSKRSETQYF. CDR3 nucleotide sequence: TGTGCCAGCAGCCGGGACAGCAAGAGGTCGGAGACCCAGTACTTC.

The chain recombines TRBV19 with TRBJ1-4, with D perhaps TRBD1 (6 bases). Germline CDR1 reads LNHDA; CDR2 reads SQIVND (reference sequence). Trimming took 6 bases from V and 0 from J, leaving 11 bases between them. This CDR3 region has 15 residues. This chain's CDR3 is CASRDSLATNEKLFF. CDR3 DNA sequence: TGTGCCAGTAGGGACAGTCTGGCAACTAATGAAAAACTGTTTTTT.

The V and J genes are TRBV13 and TRBJ2-2, with 8 bases fitting TRBD2. The CDR3 extends over 15 amino acids. V lost 3 bases, J lost 5 bases, and 5 bases stayed unmatched. Germline values: CDR1 PRHDT, CDR2 FYEKMQ (reference sequence). The CDR3 reads CASSFSAGVTGELFF. CDR3 nucleotides: TGTGCCAGCAGCTTTTCAGCGGGAGTTACCGGGGAGCTGTTTTTT.

This chain joins TRBV3-1 and TRBJ2-5; TRBD2 matches 7 bases. There are 16 residues in the CDR3. Germline CDR1 and CDR2: LGHDT and YNNKEL (reference sequence). The J segment lost 2 bases and the V segment lost 0 bases, leaving 6 bases of the junction unmatched. In DNA, the CDR3 is TGTGCCAGCAGCCAAGAATACCCTAGCGGACAAGAGACCCAGTACTTC. Translating gives CASSQEYPSGQETQYF.

The V gene is TRBV11-2, the J gene TRBJ2-7; the D is unclear. The V gene's germline CDR1 is SGHAT and CDR2 FQNNGV. This CDR3 comprises 15 residues. V was pared by 5 bases and J by 3 bases, with 17 bases between. For the CDR3, the DNA is TGTGCCAGCAGCCCCTACGTGGGCGCGAACTACGAGCAGTACTTC. Translation: CASSPYVGANYEQYF.

The chain employs TRBV11-2 and TRBJ2-7; 7 bases are shared with TRBD2. Trimming removed 5 bases from V and 0 bases from J; junction bases left unmatched: 10. Germline CDR1 is SGHAT and CDR2 is FQNNGV. This CDR3 contains 16 residues. CDR3 protein: CASSPIMASGSYEQYF. The CDR3 nucleotides read TGTGCCAGCAGCCCGATTATGGCTAGCGGCTCCTACGAGCAGTACTTC.

V is TRBV20-1 and J is TRBJ2-5, with 7 bases that match TRBD2. Germline V gene data show CDR1 as DFQATT and CDR2 as SNEGSKA (reference sequence). Trimming cost V 6 bases and J 4 bases; bases outside gene matches: 11. The CDR3 loop spans 14 amino acids. In DNA form, the CDR3 reads TGCAGTGCCTGCACGAGCGGGAATGGAGAGACCCAGTACTTC. Translation gives CSACTSGNGETQYF.

V and J are TRBV12-3 or TRBV12-4 and TRBJ1-5, with TRBD1 as a possible D gene (5 bases). The CDR3 runs 16 residues. Trimming stripped 1 base from V and 3 bases from J, with 13 bases between. CDR3 sequence (DNA): TGTGCCAGCAGTTTAGTGGGGCGCGGGGTCAATCAGCCCCAGCATTTT. It encodes CASSLVGRGVNQPQHF.

The chain carries TRBV7-9 and TRBJ2-7; D not resolved. Trimming removed 5 bases at V and 4 bases at J, with 9 bases between. In germline, CDR1 is SEHNR, CDR2 FQNEAQ (reference sequence). The CDR3 is 12 residues long. In DNA, the CDR3 is TGTGCCAGCAGCCCCCCGGATTACGAGCAGTACTTC. Its protein product is CASSPPDYEQYF. The full variable domain, with the rest looked up from reference TRBV7-9 and TRBJ2-7, is DTGVSQNPRHKITKRGQNVTFRCDPISEHNRLYWYRQTLGQGPEFLTYFQNEAQLEKSRLLSDRFSAERPKGSFSTLEIQRTEQGDSAMYLCASSPPDYEQYFGPGTRLTVT.

The chain has TRBV6-5 and TRBJ2-6, with D perhaps assigned TRBD1 or TRBD2 (5 bases each). CDR3 size: 16 residues. Per germline, CDR1 MNHEY and CDR2 SVGAGI. Trimming took 2 bases from V and 0 from J, leaving 8 bases between them. In DNA form, the CDR3 reads TGTGCCAGCAGTTACGTCGGGGCCTCTGGGGCCAACGTCCTGACTTTC. Encoded protein: CASSYVGASGANVLTF.

The rearrangement joins TRBV20-1 to TRBJ1-6, with D maybe TRBD1 (5 bases). CDR1 is DFQATT and CDR2 is SNEGSKA in the germline V gene (reference sequence). Trimming took off 0 bases at V and 12 bases at J, with 21 bases between the two ends. CDR3 length: 16 amino acids. CDR3 coding DNA: TGCAGTGCTAGAGATCCGTGGGGGGACGGAGTAAAACCCCTCCACTTT. Amino acid sequence: CSARDPWGDGVKPLHF.

This chain uses TRBV5-1 with TRBJ1-1; D possibly corresponds to TRBD1 (6 bases). This CDR3 region has 16 residues. The V and J ends lost 3 bases and 3 bases respectively, with 18 bases between them. Germline values: CDR1 SGHRS, CDR2 YFSETQ. The chain's CDR3 is CASSSRQEAGDTEAFF. The DNA for the CDR3 is TGCGCCAGCAGCTCTCGACAGGAGGCCGGGGACACTGAAGCTTTCTTT.

The V and J genes are TRBV5-6 and TRBJ2-3; D remains ambiguous. CDR1 is SGHDT and CDR2 is YYEEEE in the germline V gene. This CDR3 spans 13 amino acids. Trimming took off 7 bases at V and 3 bases at J, with 12 bases between the two ends. For the CDR3, the DNA is TGTGCCAGCGGTACTTGGATAACAGATACGCAGTATTTT. Protein product: CASGTWITDTQYF.

The rearrangement links TRBV29-1 to TRBJ2-3, with D perhaps TRBD2 (7 bases). V lost 7 bases, J lost 6 bases, and 26 bases lay in between. CDR3 size: 16 residues. Germline loops: CDR1 SQVTM, CDR2 ANQGSEA. The CDR3 DNA reads TGCAGCGCCCTCGGTCTAGCGGAGCGAAGGGGGGATACGCAGTATTTT. The encoded protein is CSALGLAERRGDTQYF.

V usage is TRBV20-1 and J usage is TRBJ2-1; TRBD2 aligns across 8 bases. The V segment lost 3 bases and the J segment 7 bases; nucleotides outside the gene matches: 14. This CDR3 is built from 16 residues. Germline CDR1 and CDR2: DFQATT and SNEGSKA (reference sequence). CDR3 nucleotide sequence: TGCAGTGCTAGCGAGACTAGCGTGGGCCTGGGGAATGAGCAGTTCTTC. Protein product: CSASETSVGLGNEQFF.

The rearrangement uses TRBV30 and TRBJ1-2; D might be TRBD1 (5 bases). The germline gives CDR1 GTSNPN, CDR2 SVGIG (reference sequence). This CDR3 comprises 13 residues. V dropped 1 base and J dropped 5 bases, with 11 bases sitting between them. The CDR3 region is CAWSAGERYGYTF. CDR3 bases: TGTGCCTGGAGTGCGGGGGAGCGGTATGGCTACACCTTC.

The rearrangement joins TRBV20-1 to TRBJ1-5; D perhaps matches TRBD1 (5 bases). Trimming took 2 bases from V and 10 from J, leaving 18 bases between them. Germline CDR1 is DFQATT and CDR2 is SNEGSKA (reference sequence). The CDR3 extends over 14 amino acids. CDR3 in DNA: TGCAGTGCTAGACGGGGGACCGCAGACGTTCCCCAGCATTTT. It is translated as CSARRGTADVPQHF.